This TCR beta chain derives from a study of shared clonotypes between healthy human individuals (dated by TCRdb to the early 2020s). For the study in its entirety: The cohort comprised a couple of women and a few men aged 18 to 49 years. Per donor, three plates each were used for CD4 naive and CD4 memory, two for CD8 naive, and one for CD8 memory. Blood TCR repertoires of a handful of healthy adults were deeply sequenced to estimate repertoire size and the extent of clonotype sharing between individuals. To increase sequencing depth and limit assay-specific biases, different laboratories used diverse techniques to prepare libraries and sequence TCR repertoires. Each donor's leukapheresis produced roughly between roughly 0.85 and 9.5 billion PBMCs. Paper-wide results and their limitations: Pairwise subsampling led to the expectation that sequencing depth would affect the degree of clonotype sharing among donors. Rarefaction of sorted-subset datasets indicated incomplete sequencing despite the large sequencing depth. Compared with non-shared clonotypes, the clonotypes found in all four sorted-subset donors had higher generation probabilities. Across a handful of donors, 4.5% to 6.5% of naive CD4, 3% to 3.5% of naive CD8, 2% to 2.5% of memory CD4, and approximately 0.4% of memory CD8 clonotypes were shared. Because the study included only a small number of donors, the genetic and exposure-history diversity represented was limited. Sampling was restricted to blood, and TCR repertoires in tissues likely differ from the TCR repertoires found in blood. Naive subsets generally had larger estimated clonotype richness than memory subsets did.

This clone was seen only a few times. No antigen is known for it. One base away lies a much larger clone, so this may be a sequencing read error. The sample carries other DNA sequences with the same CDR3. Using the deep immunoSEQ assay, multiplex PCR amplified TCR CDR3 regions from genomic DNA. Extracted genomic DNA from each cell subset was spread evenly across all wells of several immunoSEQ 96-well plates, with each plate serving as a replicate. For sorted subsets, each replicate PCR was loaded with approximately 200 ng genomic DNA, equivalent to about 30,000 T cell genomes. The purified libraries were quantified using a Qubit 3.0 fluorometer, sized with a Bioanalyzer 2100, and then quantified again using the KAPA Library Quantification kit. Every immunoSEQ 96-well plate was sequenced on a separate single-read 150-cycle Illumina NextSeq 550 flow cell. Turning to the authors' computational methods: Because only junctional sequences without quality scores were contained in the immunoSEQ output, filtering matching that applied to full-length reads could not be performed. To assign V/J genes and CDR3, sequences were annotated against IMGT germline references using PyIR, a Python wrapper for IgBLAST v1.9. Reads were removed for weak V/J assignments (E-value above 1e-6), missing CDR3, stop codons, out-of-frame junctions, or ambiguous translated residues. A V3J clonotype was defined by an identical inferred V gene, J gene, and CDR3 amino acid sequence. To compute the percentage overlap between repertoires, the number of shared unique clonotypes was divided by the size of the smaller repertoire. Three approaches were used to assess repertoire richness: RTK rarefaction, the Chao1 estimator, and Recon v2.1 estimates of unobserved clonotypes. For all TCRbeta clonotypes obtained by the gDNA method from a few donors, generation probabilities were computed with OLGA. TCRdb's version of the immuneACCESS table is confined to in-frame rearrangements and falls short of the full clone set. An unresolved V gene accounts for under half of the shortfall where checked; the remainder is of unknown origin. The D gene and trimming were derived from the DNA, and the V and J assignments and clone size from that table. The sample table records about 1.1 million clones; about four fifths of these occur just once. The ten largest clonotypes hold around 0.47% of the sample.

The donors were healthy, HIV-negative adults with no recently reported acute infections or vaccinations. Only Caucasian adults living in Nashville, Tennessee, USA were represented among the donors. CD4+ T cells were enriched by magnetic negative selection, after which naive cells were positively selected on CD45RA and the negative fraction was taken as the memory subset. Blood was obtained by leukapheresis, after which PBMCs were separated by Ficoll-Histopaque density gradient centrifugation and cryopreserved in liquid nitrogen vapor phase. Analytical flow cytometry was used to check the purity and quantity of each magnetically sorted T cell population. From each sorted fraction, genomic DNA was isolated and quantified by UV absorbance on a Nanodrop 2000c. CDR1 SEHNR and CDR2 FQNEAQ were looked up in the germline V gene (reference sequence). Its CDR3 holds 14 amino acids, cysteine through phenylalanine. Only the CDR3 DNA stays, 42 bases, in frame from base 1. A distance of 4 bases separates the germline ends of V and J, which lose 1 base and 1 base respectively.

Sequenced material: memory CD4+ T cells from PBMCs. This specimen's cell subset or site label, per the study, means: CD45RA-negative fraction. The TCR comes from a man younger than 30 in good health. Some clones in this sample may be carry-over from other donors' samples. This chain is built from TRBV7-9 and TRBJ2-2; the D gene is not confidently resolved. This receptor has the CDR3 CASSLGQNTGELFF. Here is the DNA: TGTGCCAGCAGCTTAGGACAGAACACCGGGGAGCTGTTTTTT.